This T cell receptor (beta chain) is drawn from a study of CD8 T cells in Susac syndrome. Peripheral blood CD8+ and CD4+ T cells were profiled by TCR beta sequencing. The multiple sclerosis control group was made up of treatment-naive patients with stable or active relapsing-remitting disease. Isolation of CD8+ and CD4+ T cells was performed negatively, whereas enrichment of TEMRA cells was done by FACS. RNA in amounts of about 0.5 to 1 ug was reverse transcribed with random hexamers. The immunoSEQ assay covered 54 Vbeta and 13 Jbeta segments for CDR3. From the immunoSEQ multiplex PCR reads, TCRdb called clonotypes with MiXCR, one entry per CDR3 protein. Among some 300,000 distinct CDR3 sequences listed, 70% to 90% were seen once. The CDR3 loop spans 15 amino acids. Germline CDR1 reads MNHEY; CDR2 reads SMNVEV (reference sequence). V was clipped by 2 bases and J by 11 bases; unmatched bases: 12.

The sequence derives from a human donor with multiple sclerosis. The chain recombines TRBV27 with TRBJ1-1, with 9 bases identical to TRBD1. The material sequenced was CD8+ T cells from PBMCs. The CDR3 region has the DNA TGTGCCAGCAGTTTACTTCCCCGGACAGGGGCTCAGGCTTTCTTT. This gives the protein CASSLLPRTGAQAFF.